Each of the 5 T cell receptor beta chains below was sequenced from the same sample in a study of T cells after yellow fever vaccination. TCRdb reprocessed the 5' RACE reads with MiXCR, giving one entry per CDR3 protein. In the table there are 110,000 to 150,000 distinct CDR3 sequences, about 6.2% of which are singletons. Source: CD4+ T cells sorted from PBMCs, taken 10 days after the yellow fever booster vaccination. These receptors all stem from a man aged 25 to 45 who received the YFV17D yellow fever vaccine.

Remarks on this clonotype: One end of the junction fails to match germline, which may point to a read error. This chain uses TRBV6-5 with TRBJ2-7; 8 positions agree with TRBD1. Germline assignment: CDR1 MNHEY and CDR2 SVGAGI. This CDR3 contains 16 residues. Here the CDR3 reads CGSSYSETGATYEQYF. CDR3 sequence (DNA): TGTGGCAGCAGTTACTCGGAGACAGGGGCTACCTACGAGCAGTACTTC.

This clonotype was observed many times. This chain uses TRBV6-6 with TRBJ2-2; D is unresolved. CDR3 length: 13 amino acids. V shed 4 bases and J shed 4 bases, with 7 bases lying between them. Germline V lookup: CDR1 MNHNY, CDR2 SVGAGI (reference sequence). In DNA form, the CDR3 reads TGTGCCAGCAGTTGGCCAGGCACCGGGGAGCTGTTTTTT. Its protein is CASSWPGTGELFF.

The chain is built from TRBV5-1 and TRBJ2-3; D unclear. Germline lookup yields CDR1 SGHRS and CDR2 YFSETQ. The CDR3 spans 12 residues. V lost 1 base and J lost 5, with 5 bases in between. In DNA, the CDR3 is TGCGCCAGCAGCTTGTTGGGAGATACGCAGTATTTT. Amino acid sequence: CASSLLGDTQYF.

Many counts were recorded for this clonotype. The rearrangement links TRBV2 to TRBJ2-2, with 9 bases aligning to TRBD2. Germline-derived CDR1 and CDR2 are SNHLY and FYNNEI. The V gene end was trimmed by 11 bases and the J gene end by 0 bases; junction bases not matched to a gene: 4. The CDR3 is 14 residues long. The CDR3 DNA follows: TGTGCCTCCCGACTAGCGGCGAACACCGGGGAGCTGTTTTTT. Protein product: CASRLAANTGELFF.

This clonotype was observed many times. The J gene is TRBJ2-7, the V gene TRBV5-1; maybe TRBD1 (5 bases). The CDR3 has 13 amino acids. V was pared by 0 bases and J by 6 bases, with 10 bases between. Germline-derived CDR1 and CDR2 are SGHRS and YFSETQ. CDR3 loop: CASSLGQRVEQYF. The CDR3 nucleotides read TGCGCCAGCAGCTTGGGACAGAGAGTCGAGCAGTACTTC.